These 3 T cell receptor beta chains came from one sample sequenced in a study of graft-versus-host responses after intestinal transplantation. No antigen has been identified for these receptors. TCRdb's table, derived via immunoSEQ multiplex PCR, lists solely in-frame clones and lacks some. The table lists over 80,000 clones, 91% of them singletons. The sample consisted of unstimulated CD4+ T cells sorted from spleen or lymph node cells, taken before transplant. Source of these receptors: a human donor who was the organ donor for an intestinal transplant.

The V gene is TRBV19, the J gene TRBJ1-5; TRBD1 is a possible D gene (6 bases). Trimming stripped 5 bases from V and 7 bases from J, with 15 bases between. Germline CDR1 and CDR2: LNHDA and SQIVND (reference sequence). The CDR3 is 14 residues long. The CDR3 sequence is CASSQQGLSQPQHF. The CDR3, as DNA: TGTGCCAGTAGTCAACAGGGTTTGAGCCAGCCCCAGCATTTT.

This chain links TRBV4-3 with TRBJ2-2; 7 nucleotides agree with TRBD2. From germline, CDR1 is LGHNA and CDR2 YSLEER. The CDR3 has 15 amino acids. V was pared by 0 bases and J by 6 bases, with 4 bases of the junction left unmatched. In DNA form, the CDR3 reads TGCGCCAGCAGCCAAGATTTTCGGGGGGCCGGGGAGCTGTTTTTT. Its protein is CASSQDFRGAGELFF.

J is TRBJ2-1 and V is TRBV13, with D tentatively TRBD1 (6 bases). The germline CDR1 and CDR2 sequences are PRHDT and FYEKMQ (reference sequence). Trimming removed 5 bases at V and 3 bases at J, with 20 bases between. The CDR3 consists of 17 residues. CDR3 in amino acids: CASSPRQARGGYNEQFF. The CDR3 bases are TGTGCCAGCAGCCCCCGACAGGCACGAGGTGGCTACAATGAGCAGTTCTTC.